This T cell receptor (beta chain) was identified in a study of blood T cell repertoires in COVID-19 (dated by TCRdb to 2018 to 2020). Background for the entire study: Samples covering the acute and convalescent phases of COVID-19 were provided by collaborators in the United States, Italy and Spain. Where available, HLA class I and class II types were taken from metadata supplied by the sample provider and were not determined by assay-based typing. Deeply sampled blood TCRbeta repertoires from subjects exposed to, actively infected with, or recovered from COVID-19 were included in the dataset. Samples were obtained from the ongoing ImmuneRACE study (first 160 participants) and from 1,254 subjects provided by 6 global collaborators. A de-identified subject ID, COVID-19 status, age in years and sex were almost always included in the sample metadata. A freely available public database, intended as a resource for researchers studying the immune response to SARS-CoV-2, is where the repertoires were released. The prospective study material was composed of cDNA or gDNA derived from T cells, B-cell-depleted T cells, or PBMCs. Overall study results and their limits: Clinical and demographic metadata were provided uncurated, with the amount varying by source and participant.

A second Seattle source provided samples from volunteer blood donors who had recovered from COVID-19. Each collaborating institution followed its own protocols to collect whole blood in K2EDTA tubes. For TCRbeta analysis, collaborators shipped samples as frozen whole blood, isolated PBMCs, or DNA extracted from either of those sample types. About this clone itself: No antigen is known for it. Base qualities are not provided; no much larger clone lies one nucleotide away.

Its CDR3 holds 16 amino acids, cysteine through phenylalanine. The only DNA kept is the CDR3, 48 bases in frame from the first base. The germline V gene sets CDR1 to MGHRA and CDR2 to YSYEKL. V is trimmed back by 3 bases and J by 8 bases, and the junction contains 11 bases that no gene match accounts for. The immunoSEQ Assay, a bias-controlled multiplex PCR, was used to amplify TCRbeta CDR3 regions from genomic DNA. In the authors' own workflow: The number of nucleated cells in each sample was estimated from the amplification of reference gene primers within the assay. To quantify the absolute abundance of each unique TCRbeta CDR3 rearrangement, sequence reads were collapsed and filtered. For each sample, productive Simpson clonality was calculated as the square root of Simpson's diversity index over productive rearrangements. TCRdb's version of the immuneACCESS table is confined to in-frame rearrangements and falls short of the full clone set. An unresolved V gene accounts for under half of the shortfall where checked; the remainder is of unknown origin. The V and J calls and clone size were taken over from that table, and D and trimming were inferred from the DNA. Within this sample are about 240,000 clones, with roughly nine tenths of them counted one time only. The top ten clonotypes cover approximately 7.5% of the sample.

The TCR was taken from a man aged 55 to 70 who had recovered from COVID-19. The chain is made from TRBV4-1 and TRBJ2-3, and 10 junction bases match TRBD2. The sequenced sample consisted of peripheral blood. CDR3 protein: CASSHPAVSGGGTQYF. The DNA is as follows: TGCGCCAGCAGCCACCCGGCGGTCAGCGGGGGGGGTACGCAGTATTTT.